Listed below are T cell receptor beta chains from one sample, sequenced in a study of shared T cell receptors in the human thymus. Sequencing used immunoSEQ multiplex PCR; TCRdb keeps in-frame clones, though not all of them. The table has over 350,000 clones, 85% to 95% seen once. The source material was thymocytes. These receptors were taken from a human donor. Both conserved end residues are part of each CDR3.

V gene,J gene,CDR3 protein
TRBV27,TRBJ2-3,CASRENGTGGDTQYF
TRBV28,TRBJ2-1,CASRISRSYNEQFF
TRBV4-1,TRBJ2-3,CASSQERNIGGTITDTQYF
TRBV9,TRBJ2-7,CASSVEVAGRPYEQYF
TRBV10-2,TRBJ2-7,CASRKRVSSYEQYF
TRBV27,TRBJ2-7,CASSSTGTAREAEQYF
TRBV15,TRBJ2-6,CATSSAPGQRPHSGANVLTF
TRBV5-6,TRBJ2-7,CASSFAQGHEQYF
TRBV19,TRBJ2-7,CASSEGGGYEQYF
TRBV27,TRBJ2-7,CASKTGASGSSYEQYF
TRBV2,TRBJ2-1,CASNSSGGLANEQFF
TRBV4-2,TRBJ2-7,CASSQVTWTSGSYEQYF
TRBV30,TRBJ1-1,CAWEARAGTSRGTEAFF
TRBV28,TRBJ2-3,CASILGGLAGYSTDTQYF
TRBV28,TRBJ1-4,CASSLIRAGTNEKLFF
TRBV15,TRBJ2-1,CATSTGPPGGYNEQFF
TRBV7-8,TRBJ1-3,CASSGEGNTIYF
TRBV28,TRBJ2-1,CASSSVVSPNRSTHNEQFF
TRBV5-1,TRBJ2-1,CASSSSGGPHNEQFF
TRBV5-1,TRBJ2-7,CASSLVPSGEQYF
TRBV6-6,TRBJ2-1,CASRRGGYSYNEQFF
TRBV30,TRBJ2-1,CAWSPPRLGAYNEQFF
TRBV4-3,TRBJ1-5,CASSQEYRGPNQPQHF
TRBV7-2,TRBJ2-1,CASSAPRRDREDCEQFF
TRBV5-6,TRBJ1-2,CASSSFTRDYGYTF
TRBV28,TRBJ2-7,CASFASSGLTYEQYF
TRBV28,TRBJ2-1,CASSLPPQSGEQFF
TRBV28,TRBJ2-7,CASRPRDKSSYEQYF
TRBV2,TRBJ2-7,CASTDLATYEQYF
TRBV5-6,TRBJ2-7,CASSYLTGAEQYF
TRBV6-5,TRBJ2-7,CASNPSGPSYEQYF
TRBV5-6,TRBJ2-7,CASSDEGDRGYEQYF
TRBV7-2,TRBJ1-5,CASSLVPDFHQPQHF
TRBV7-4,TRBJ2-7,CASSGGLAGGPNLEQYF
TRBV19,TRBJ1-1,CASSILAENTEAFF
TRBV5-1,TRBJ2-1,CASSPGTGFYNEQFF
TRBV30,TRBJ2-7,CACQDLYEQYF
TRBV7-2,TRBJ1-5,CASSPRTASNQPQHF
TRBV19,TRBJ2-7,CASSLRTDNYEQYF
TRBV27,TRBJ2-3,CASSIGTSGADTQYF
TRBV19,TRBJ2-3,CASSSSKPGPTLFTDTQYF